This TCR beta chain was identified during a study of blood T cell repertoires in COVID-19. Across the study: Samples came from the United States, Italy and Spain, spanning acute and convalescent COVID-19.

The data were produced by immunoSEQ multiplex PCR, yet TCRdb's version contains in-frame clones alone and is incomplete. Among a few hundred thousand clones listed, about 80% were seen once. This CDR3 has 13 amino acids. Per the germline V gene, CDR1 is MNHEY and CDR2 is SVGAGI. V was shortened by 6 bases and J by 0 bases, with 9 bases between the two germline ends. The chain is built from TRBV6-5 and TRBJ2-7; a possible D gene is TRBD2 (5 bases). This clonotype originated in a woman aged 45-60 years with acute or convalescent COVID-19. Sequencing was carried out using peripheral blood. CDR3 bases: TGTGCCAGCAGAGGACTGAGCTCCTACGAGCAGTACTTC. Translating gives CASRGLSSYEQYF.